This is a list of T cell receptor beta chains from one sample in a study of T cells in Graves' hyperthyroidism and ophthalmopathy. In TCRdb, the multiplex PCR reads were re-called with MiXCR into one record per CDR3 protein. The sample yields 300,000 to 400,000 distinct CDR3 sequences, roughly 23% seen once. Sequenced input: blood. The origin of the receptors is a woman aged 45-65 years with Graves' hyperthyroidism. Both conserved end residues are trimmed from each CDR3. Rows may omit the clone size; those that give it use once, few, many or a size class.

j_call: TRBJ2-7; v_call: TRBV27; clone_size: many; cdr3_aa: ASSNDPGGRSEQY
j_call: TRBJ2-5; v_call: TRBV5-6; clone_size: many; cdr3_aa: ASSLERGRGETQY
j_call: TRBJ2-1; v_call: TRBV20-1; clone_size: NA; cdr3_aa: SVATTSSYNEQF
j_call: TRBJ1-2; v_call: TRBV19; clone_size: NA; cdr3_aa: ASSRVLDGYT
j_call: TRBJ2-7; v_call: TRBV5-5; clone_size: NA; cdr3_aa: ASSYDSLYEQY
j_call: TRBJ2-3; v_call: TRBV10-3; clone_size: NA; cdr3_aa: AISAGERITDTQY
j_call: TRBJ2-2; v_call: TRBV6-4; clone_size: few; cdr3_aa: ASRAVNTGELF
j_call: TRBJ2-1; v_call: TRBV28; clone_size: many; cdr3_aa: ASSTDRVPYSEQF
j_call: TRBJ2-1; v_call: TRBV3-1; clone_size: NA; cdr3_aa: ASSQGGTGLVNNEQF
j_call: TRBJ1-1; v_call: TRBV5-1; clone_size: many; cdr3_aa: ASSLPLQDTEAF
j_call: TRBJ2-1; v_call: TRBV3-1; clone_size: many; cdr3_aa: ASSQAGQGVSNEQF
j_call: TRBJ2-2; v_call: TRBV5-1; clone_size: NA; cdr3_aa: ASSLDRVDTGELF
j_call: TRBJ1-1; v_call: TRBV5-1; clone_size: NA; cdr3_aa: ASSLDSNRPEAF
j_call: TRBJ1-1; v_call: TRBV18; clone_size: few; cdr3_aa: ASSPFEGMNTEAF
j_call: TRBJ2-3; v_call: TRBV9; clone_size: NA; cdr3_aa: ASSSKTGADTQY
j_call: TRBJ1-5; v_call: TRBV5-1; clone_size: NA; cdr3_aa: ASSRGTGGNQPQH
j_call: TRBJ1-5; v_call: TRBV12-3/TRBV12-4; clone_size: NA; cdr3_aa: ASSDRGQSNQPQH
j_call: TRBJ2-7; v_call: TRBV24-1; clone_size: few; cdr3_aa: ATSDLQASLLEQY
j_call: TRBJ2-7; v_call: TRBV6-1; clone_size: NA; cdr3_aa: ASSEAGARVGEQY
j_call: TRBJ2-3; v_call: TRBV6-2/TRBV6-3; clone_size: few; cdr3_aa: ASSRSYKDTQC
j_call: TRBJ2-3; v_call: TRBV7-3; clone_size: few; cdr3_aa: ASSYGGGRGVTDTQY
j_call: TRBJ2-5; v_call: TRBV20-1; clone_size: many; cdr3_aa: SASDRVRGETQY
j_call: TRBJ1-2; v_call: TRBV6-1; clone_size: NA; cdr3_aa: ASRQGPGDGYT
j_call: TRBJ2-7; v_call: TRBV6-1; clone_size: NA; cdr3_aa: AGSVGRGGDEQY
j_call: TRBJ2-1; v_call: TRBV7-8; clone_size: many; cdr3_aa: ASSYGQGNINEQF
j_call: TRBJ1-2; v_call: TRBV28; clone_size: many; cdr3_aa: ATGGTYGYT
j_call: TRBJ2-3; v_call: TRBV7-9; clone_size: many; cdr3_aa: ASSPPSGSIADTQY
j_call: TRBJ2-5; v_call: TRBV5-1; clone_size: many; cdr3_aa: ASSSGLQQETQY
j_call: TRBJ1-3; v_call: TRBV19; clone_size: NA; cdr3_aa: ASSIVGSSGNTIY
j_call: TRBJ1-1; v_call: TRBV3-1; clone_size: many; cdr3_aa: ASSPIGGTGRETEAF
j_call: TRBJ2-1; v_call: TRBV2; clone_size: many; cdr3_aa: ARSGQSYNEQF
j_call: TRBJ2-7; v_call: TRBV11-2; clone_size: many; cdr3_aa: ASSLDLGAMYEQY
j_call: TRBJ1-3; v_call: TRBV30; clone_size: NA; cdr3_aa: AWRTGAGNTIY
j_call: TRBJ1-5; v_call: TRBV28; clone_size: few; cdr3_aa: ASSFPDYYSNQPQH
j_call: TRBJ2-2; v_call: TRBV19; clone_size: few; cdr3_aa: ASGTTGTNTGELF
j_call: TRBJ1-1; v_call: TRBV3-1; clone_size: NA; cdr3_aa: ASGSPYTEAF
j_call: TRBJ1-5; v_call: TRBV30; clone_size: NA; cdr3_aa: AWSVTGVNQPQH
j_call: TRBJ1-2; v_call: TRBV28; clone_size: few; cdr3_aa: ASSPGTEINYGYT
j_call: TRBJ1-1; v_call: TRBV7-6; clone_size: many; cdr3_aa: ASSPRATGVNTEAF
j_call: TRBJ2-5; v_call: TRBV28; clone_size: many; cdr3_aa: ASSPAGGRFETQY
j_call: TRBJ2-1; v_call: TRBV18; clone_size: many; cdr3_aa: ASSRSQGGNNEQF
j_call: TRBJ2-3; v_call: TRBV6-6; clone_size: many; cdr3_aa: ASSYSGRTITDTQY
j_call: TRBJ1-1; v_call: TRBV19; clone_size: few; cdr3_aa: ASSMGAIMNTEAF
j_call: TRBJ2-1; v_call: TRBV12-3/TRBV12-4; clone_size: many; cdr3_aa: ASTTGPQGVNEQF
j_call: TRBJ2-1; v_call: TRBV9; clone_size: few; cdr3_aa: ASSVEGNEQF
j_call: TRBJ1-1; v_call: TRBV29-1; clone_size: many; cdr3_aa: SYWAGARTEAF